This T cell receptor (beta chain) appears in the sequencing data of a study of tumor-infiltrating lymphocytes in primary liver carcinoma (dated by TCRdb to about 2017). The study in broad terms: Of the five patients (three men and two women, aged 30 to 69 years), four had hepatocellular carcinoma and one had combined HCC and intrahepatic cholangiocarcinoma. Technical replicate repertoires showed high reproducibility, with mean shared-clone rates roughly 0.87 and correlation coefficients above 0.95. A total of roughly 35 specimens from 5 patients underwent TCRbeta repertoire sequencing, comprising 25 tumor regions, 5 adjacent noncancerous liver tissues and 5 peripheral blood samples. TCRbeta repertoire sequencing, expression microarrays and whole-exome sequencing were combined in the study across five regions of each liver tumor, with adjacent normal tissue and blood also included. The tumors of the five patients were staged as T1-T3 N0M0, with maximum diameters ranging from about 4 to 11 cm. To link TCRbeta repertoire diversity with the local molecular phenotype, the roughly 23 tumor region samples were profiled using Agilent mRNA microarrays. Samples yielded roughly 3.5 to 7.5 million productive TCRbeta reads; read depth did not differ significantly between tissue types.

Without any cell sorting, total RNA and DNA were co-extracted from about 20-30 mg of bulk tissue using the AllPrep DNA/RNA mini kit. Surgical resection was performed in China between 2015 and March 2016 on about five patients with histopathologically diagnosed primary liver carcinoma. Chronic HBV infection was present in the patients, and the patients were treatment-naive at sampling. Each tumor was sampled at five spatially separated regions: the superior, inferior, left-lateral and right-lateral poles and the tumor centre. Histological examination found more than 75% viable tumor cells in every tumor sample. Fresh tumor and adjacent tissue pieces were bisected, with one half stored in RNAlater at -80 degrees C and the other half sent for histology. Starting from 450 to 500 ng total RNA, TCRbeta-specific cDNA was produced by reverse transcription with a constant-region primer and ProtoScript II reverse transcriptase. The TCRbeta libraries were prepared through three rounds of nested multiplex PCR following a slightly modified ARM-PCR procedure. Multiplex TRBV1-TRBV30 forward primers and a Cbeta reverse primer were used in the first two PCR rounds, each of which was run for around 10 cycles. Sample barcodes and Illumina adapters were attached in a final 25-cycle PCR using Deep VentR polymerase. Before sequencing, amplicons of 200-500 bp were purified from gel using a QIAquick gel extraction kit. TCRbeta amplicons were sequenced on an Illumina HiSeq 2500 with 250-bp paired-end reads. Under the source paper's analysis protocol: Reads were quality-trimmed with Trimmomatic v0.33, and paired reads were merged with FLASH v1.2.11 to recover full CDR3 sequences. V, D and J germline segments were assigned to the rearranged TCRbeta sequences using MiGEC v1.2.1b. VDJtools v1.0.0 computed clonotype statistics and Shannon-Wiener diversity indices. To reduce sampling bias, subsequent analyses other than the diversity analysis used only the 250 most abundant clonotypes in each sample. The raw public reads went through TCRdb reprocessing: fastp at Q25, MiXCR clone calling, in-frame beta chains kept. Rows are combined by CDR3 protein, so each entry shows the most common genes and DNA. The V and J calls follow TCRdb's processing rather than the paper's. Counted in this sample were 100,000 to 120,000 distinct CDR3 sequences; about four fifths of them appeared once. Approximately 21% of the sample is held by the ten biggest clonotypes.

Overall study results and their limits: Just about 8-24% of top clones turned up in all five regions of a tumor, which suggests spatial heterogeneity among tumor-infiltrating T cells. Only the TCR beta chain was sequenced, which likely underestimates true repertoire diversity because unpaired alpha chains were not captured. Comparison of CD4+ and CD8+ T cell repertoires was precluded by the use of bulk unsorted samples. With just four to six patients in the study, the authors point out that the findings should be validated in a larger study. Repertoire overlap was found to be higher between tumor regions (mean roughly 36%) than between tumor-adjacent (roughly 17%) or tumor-blood (14%) pairs, consistent with antigen-driven expansion. Compared with blood, tumors had a significantly larger share of the repertoire taken up by the top 250 clones (p = 0.039).

This clonotype was seen ten or more times. Its antigen is unknown. Within one base of it there is no much larger clone, and no base qualities were kept. Inclusive of the bounding cysteine and phenylalanine, the CDR3 is 14 residues long. Of all the DNA, just the CDR3 is kept, 42 bases in frame from base 1. CDR1 and CDR2 are read off the germline V gene as SGHTA and FQGTGA. The germline V and J ends show losses of 3 bases and 10 bases respectively, and no gene match explains 5 bases of the junction. Sequenced: liver tumor tissue from sampling region 3. The cell subset or site label here, explained by the study, means: tumor region T3, left-lateral pole. This TCR was sampled from a man aged 40-50 years with primary liver carcinoma and hepatitis B virus infection. The V and J genes are TRBV7-3 and TRBJ1-6; 8 of the junction bases match TRBD1. The bases read TGTGCCAGCAGCTTGCAGGGGGCGCGGTCACCCCTCCACTTT. Its coded protein is CASSLQGARSPLHF.